This T cell receptor beta chain is drawn from a study of OX40 agonist ivuxolimab in advanced cancers. The table came from immunoSEQ multiplex PCR; TCRdb's copy has only in-frame clones and leaves some out. The table includes about 52,000 clones, 88% detected once. Patients were excluded for autoimmune disease history or systemic immunosuppression. Germline V lookup: CDR1 LNHDA, CDR2 SQIVND (reference sequence). J lost 3 bases, V lost 5 bases, and 13 bases had no gene match. CDR3 length equals 18 residues. Of note for this clone: Antigen unknown.

General study findings and limits: Both CD4+ and CD8+ T cell populations in blood had undergone clonal expansion by week 6 at 0.1 to 3.0 mg/kg. The antigen specificity of the peripheral T cells (those that were expanded) was not determined. Clonal expansion in partial responders at 0.1-3.0 mg/kg ranked among the lowest.

V and J are TRBV19 and TRBJ1-3; 10 nucleotides align to TRBD1. The sequences come from CD4+ or CD8+ T cells sorted from blood, collected in a trial of the OX40 agonist ivuxolimab. This clonotype originated in an adult with an advanced solid tumor such as melanoma, head and neck, liver or kidney cancer. CDR3 protein: CASSVRDRGSFHGNTIYF. The DNA of the CDR3 is TGTGCCAGTAGTGTCCGGGACAGGGGTTCTTTTCATGGAAACACCATATATTTT.